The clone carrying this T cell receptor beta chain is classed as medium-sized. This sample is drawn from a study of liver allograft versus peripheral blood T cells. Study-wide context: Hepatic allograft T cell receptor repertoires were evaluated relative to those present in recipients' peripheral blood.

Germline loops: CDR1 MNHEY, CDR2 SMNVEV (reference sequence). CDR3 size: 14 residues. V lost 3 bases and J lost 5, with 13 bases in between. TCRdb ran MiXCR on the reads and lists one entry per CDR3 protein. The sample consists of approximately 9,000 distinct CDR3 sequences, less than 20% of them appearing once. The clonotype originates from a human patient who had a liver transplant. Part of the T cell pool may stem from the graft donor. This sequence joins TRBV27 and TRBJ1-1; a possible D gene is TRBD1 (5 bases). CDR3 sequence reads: CASSFNGGRTEAFF. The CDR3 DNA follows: TGTGCCAGCAGTTTCAATGGGGGGAGGACTGAAGCTTTCTTT.